Shown below are 6 T cell receptor beta chains from a single sample sequenced in a study of OX40 agonist ivuxolimab in advanced cancers. TCRdb keeps only in-frame clones here, not all; method: immunoSEQ multiplex PCR. In the table there are about 150,000 clones, 85% to 95% of which are singletons. The specimen comprised CD4+ or CD8+ T cells sorted from blood, sampled in a trial of the OX40 agonist ivuxolimab. These receptors all come from an adult with an advanced solid tumor such as melanoma, head and neck, liver or kidney cancer.

In this sample, this clone turned up once. The chain carries TRBV29-1 and TRBJ1-2; D gene uncertain. CDR3 length equals 13 residues. In germline, CDR1 is SQVTM, CDR2 ANQGSEA. The V gene lost 6 bases and the J gene lost 1 base, with 12 bases spanning the gap. CDR3 nucleotide sequence: TGCAGCGTCGCGACGGCTTTTAACTATGGCTACACCTTC. It specifies CSVATAFNYGYTF. Combining the CDR3 with reference TRBV29-1 and TRBJ1-2 gives the whole variable domain SAVISQKPSRDICQRGTSLTIQCQVDSQVTMMFWYRQQPGQSLTLIATANQGSEATYESGFVIDKFPISRPNLTFSTLTVSNMSPEDSSIYLCSVATAFNYGYTFGSGTRLTVV.

The J gene is TRBJ2-3, the V gene TRBV5-4; TRBD2 aligns across 9 bases. The CDR3 spans 17 residues. The junction had 10 bases not matched to a gene; V was cut back by 2 bases and J by 3 bases. Looked up from germline, CDR1 is SGHNT and CDR2 is YYREEE (reference sequence). The CDR3 DNA reads as TGTGCCAGCAGCTTTAGGACTAGCGCGACGATGACAGATACGCAGTATTTT. The encoded protein is CASSFRTSATMTDTQYF.

V gene TRBV2 combines with J gene TRBJ2-2; 11 nucleotides agree with TRBD2. Per the germline V gene, CDR1 is SNHLY and CDR2 is FYNNEI. CDR3 length: 19 residues. Losses at the gene ends were 5 bases for V and 3 bases for J; bases not matched to a gene: 14. CDR3 nucleotides: TGTGCCAGCAGTTTAAGGGGGACTAGCGGCACAAGATACACCGGGGAGCTGTTTTTT. Its protein product is CASSLRGTSGTRYTGELFF.

Points on this clone: Additional DNA sequences in this sample encode the identical CDR3. The chain recombines TRBV7-2 with TRBJ1-5; no reliable D call. Germline V gene sequence: CDR1 SGHTA, CDR2 FQGNSA. This CDR3 region has 13 residues. V was trimmed by 2 bases and J by 5 bases, leaving 7 bases between them. CDR3 residues: CASSLWRDQPQHF. CDR3 DNA: TGTGCCAGCAGCTTATGGCGGGATCAGCCCCAGCATTTT.

For this clone: The junction and the germline gene differ at one end; a read error may be behind it. The rearrangement links TRBV7-9 to TRBJ2-5, with D perhaps matching TRBD1 or TRBD2 (6 bases each). There are 15 residues in the CDR3. CDR1 is SEHNR, CDR2 FQNEAQ, per germline (reference sequence). The CDR3 DNA is TGTGCCAGCACCTTAGCGGAGGGGGTACAGGGGACCCAGTACTTC. This encodes CASTLAEGVQGTQYF.

The chain combines TRBV20-1 with TRBJ2-7; D unresolved. This CDR3 has 11 amino acids. Germline V gene data show CDR1 as DFQATT and CDR2 as SNEGSKA (reference sequence). As DNA, the CDR3 is TGCGCCCAGCTCCGGAGCTACGAGCAGTACTTC. Encoded protein: CAQLRSYEQYF.